Listed below are T cell receptor beta chains from one sample, sequenced in a study of cytomegalovirus exposure and HLA in healthy donors. TCRdb's table, derived via immunoSEQ multiplex PCR, lists solely in-frame clones and lacks some. The sample carries under 150,000 clones, about 76% recorded once. Material for sequencing was PBMCs. These receptors came from a young man in good health and CMV-seronegative. Each CDR3 is given with its conserved first and last residue. The D gene is left open where the match is weak. Rows give clone size only sometimes, using once, few, many, or a class for an expanded clone.

>.|TRBV7-7|.|TRBJ2-7
CASSLVQGSYEQYF
TGTGCTAGCAGCTTAGTCCAGGGTTCCTACGAGCAGTACTTC
>.|TRBV5-4|.|TRBJ2-7
CASSSGRFGSYEQYF
TGTGCCAGCAGCTCAGGACGCTTTGGGAGCTACGAGCAGTACTTC
>.|TRBV4-3|few|TRBJ1-1
CASGGDFQNTEAFF
TGCGCCTCAGGAGGGGACTTTCAAAACACTGAAGCTTTCTTT
>.|TRBV9|.|TRBJ2-7
CASSGGSSYEQYF
TGTGCCAGCAGCGGTGGGAGCTCCTACGAGCAGTACTTC
>.|TRBV6-5|.|TRBJ1-5
CASGGRESNQPQHF
TGTGCCAGCGGGGGCAGGGAAAGCAATCAGCCCCAGCATTTT
>.|TRBV7-2|.|TRBJ2-3
CASSPNTDTQYF
TGTGCCAGCAGCCCAAACACAGATACGCAGTATTTT
>.|TRBV30|.|TRBJ1-5
CAWQRDTAQPQHF
TGTGCCTGGCAACGGGACACTGCCCAGCCCCAGCATTTT
>TRBD1|TRBV6-1|.|TRBJ2-1
CASSGNRGGNEQFF
TGTGCCAGCAGTGGGAACAGGGGCGGCAATGAGCAGTTCTTC
>TRBD2|TRBV13|once|TRBJ2-3
CASSRTLLGTSGAADTQYF
TGTGCCAGCAGCCGCACCCTCCTCGGGACTAGCGGGGCCGCAGATACGCAGTATTTT
>TRBD1|TRBV28|.|TRBJ1-1
CASSSGDRGRYLITEAFF
TGTGCCAGCAGTTCCGGTGACAGGGGGCGGTACTTGATCACTGAAGCTTTCTTT
>TRBD1|TRBV6-1|.|TRBJ1-4
CATQQGAYEKLFF
TGTGCCACCCAACAGGGGGCCTATGAAAAACTGTTTTTT
>.|TRBV30|.|TRBJ1-2
CAWSKPGVGYTF
TGTGCCTGGAGTAAGCCAGGGGTTGGCTACACCTTC
>.|TRBV30|.|TRBJ2-7
CAWSAQGRGTYEQYF
TGTGCCTGGAGTGCACAGGGTAGGGGTACCTACGAGCAGTACTTC
>TRBD1|TRBV18|.|TRBJ2-7
CASSPDRGLIYEQYF
TGTGCCAGCTCACCCGACAGGGGGTTAATCTACGAGCAGTACTTC
>.|TRBV14|few|TRBJ1-1
CASSQEGDEAFF
TGTGCCAGCAGCCAAGAGGGAGATGAAGCTTTCTTT
>.|TRBV4-1|few|TRBJ1-3
CASSQLLSSGNTIYF
TGCGCCAGCAGCCAATTACTAAGCTCTGGAAACACCATATATTTT
>TRBD1|TRBV27|once|TRBJ2-6
CASSLHRTGRSSGANVLTF
TGTGCCAGCAGCCTCCATCGGACAGGGCGTAGCTCTGGGGCCAACGTCCTGACTTTC
>.|TRBV7-9|.|TRBJ1-2
CASSPRTTAHYGYTF
TGTGCCAGCAGCCCCCGGACGACAGCTCACTATGGCTACACCTTC
>.|TRBV7-9|.|TRBJ2-3
CASSLDRGSDTQYF
TGTGCCAGCAGCTTAGATCGGGGTTCAGATACGCAGTATTTT
>TRBD1|TRBV27|once|TRBJ1-5
CASSIQGAGSQPQHF
TGTGCCAGCAGCATACAGGGGGCCGGGAGCCAGCCCCAGCATTTT
>.|TRBV4-1|.|TRBJ2-3
CASSQGLGLDTQYF
TGCGCCAGCAGCCAAGGACTGGGACTAGATACGCAGTATTTT
>.|TRBV30|.|TRBJ1-4
CAWSSRTGRGGEKLFF
TGTGCCTGGAGTTCTCGGACGGGTCGCGGAGGGGAAAAACTGTTTTTT
>.|TRBV30|.|TRBJ2-1
CAWSGVSASYNEQFF
TGTGCCTGGAGTGGCGTAAGCGCCTCCTACAATGAGCAGTTCTTC
>TRBD1|TRBV18|few|TRBJ1-3
CASSPRQGVSGNTIYF
TGTGCCAGCTCACCAAGGCAGGGGGTCTCTGGAAACACCATATATTTT
>.|TRBV27|.|TRBJ2-7
CASSPGGPLLEQYF
TGTGCCAGCAGTCCCGGGGGGCCCCTCCTCGAGCAGTACTTC
>TRBD1|TRBV10-3|.|TRBJ1-1
CAISVAGGPGFTEAFF
TGTGCCATCAGTGTGGCAGGGGGGCCGGGTTTCACTGAAGCTTTCTTT
>.|TRBV19|.|TRBJ1-1
CASWAVNTEAFF
TGTGCCAGCTGGGCAGTGAACACTGAAGCTTTCTTT
>TRBD1|TRBV6-6|.|TRBJ1-2
CASGLGGRANYGYTF
TGTGCCAGCGGGTTAGGGGGCCGAGCTAACTATGGCTACACCTTC
>TRBD2|TRBV30|.|TRBJ2-3
CALERGGGSDTQYF
TGTGCCTTGGAACGGGGGGGCGGGTCAGATACGCAGTATTTT
>.|TRBV19|.|TRBJ2-5
CASSHGGKEETQYF
TGTGCCAGTAGTCATGGGGGGAAAGAAGAGACCCAGTACTTC
>.|TRBV6-5|.|TRBJ1-5
CASQDTGFSNQPQHF
TGTGCCAGCCAGGACACAGGTTTCAGCAATCAGCCCCAGCATTTT
>TRBD2|TRBV27|.|TRBJ2-3
CASTRVGLAGGTDTQYF
TGTGCCAGCACCAGAGTCGGACTAGCGGGCGGCACAGATACGCAGTATTTT
>TRBD2|TRBV7-7|.|TRBJ2-1
CASSLGDYQGNEQFF
TGTGCCAGCAGCTTAGGGGACTACCAAGGAAATGAGCAGTTCTTC
>TRBD1|TRBV6-5|.|TRBJ2-7
CASSRGTGASYEQYF
TGTGCCAGCAGTCGGGGGACAGGGGCCTCCTACGAGCAGTACTTC
>TRBD1|TRBV18|.|TRBJ2-3
CASSPMTAGTGVADTQYF
TGTGCCAGCTCACCAATGACCGCCGGGACAGGGGTAGCAGATACGCAGTATTTT